The 29 T cell receptor beta chains presented below share a single source sample, sequenced in a study of T cell responses to AZD1222 COVID-19 vaccine. Libraries were prepared by immunoSEQ multiplex PCR; TCRdb keeps only in-frame clonotypes and omits some of them. The sample shows some 150,000 clones, 85% to 90% of them seen only once. The source material was peripheral blood, sampled 28 days after the second AZD1222 dose. Every receptor here comes from an adult who received the AZD1222 COVID-19 vaccine.

The chain joins TRBV28 to TRBJ2-1; D is undetermined. V gave up 6 bases and J gave up 8 bases, with 8 bases separating them. Germline V gene lookup returns CDR1 MDHEN and CDR2 SYDVKM. This CDR3 has 11 amino acids. The CDR3 spells CASRERHEQFF. The CDR3 region has the DNA TGTGCCAGCAGAGAACGCCATGAGCAGTTCTTC.

V is TRBV19 and J is TRBJ1-5, with D perhaps TRBD1 (6 bases). Germline loops: CDR1 LNHDA, CDR2 SQIVND (reference sequence). V was cut by 6 bases and J by 6 bases, with 15 bases left in between. CDR3 length equals 14 residues. CDR3 nucleotide sequence: TGTGCCAGTAGGTCGACAGGTGCTTTTCAGCCCCAGCATTTT. Translated, it gives CASRSTGAFQPQHF.

The chain recombines TRBV7-2 with TRBJ2-7, with no clear D. The CDR3 spans 15 residues. Between the trimmed V and J ends, which lost 5 bases and 2 bases, there was a span of 16 bases. Germline V gene sequence: CDR1 SGHTA, CDR2 FQGNSA. This CDR3 is CASSHPASPTYEQYF. In DNA form, the CDR3 reads TGTGCCAGCAGCCACCCGGCATCACCTACCTACGAGCAGTACTTC.

To note about this clone: This sample includes further DNA sequences coding for the same CDR3. The chain has TRBV2 and TRBJ1-6; unclear D gene. The CDR3 consists of 13 residues. Trimming took 6 bases from V and 6 from J, leaving 9 bases between them. The germline gives CDR1 SNHLY, CDR2 FYNNEI. The CDR3: CASRGQTNSPLHF. CDR3 DNA sequence: TGTGCCAGCAGGGGCCAGACTAATTCACCCCTCCACTTT.

This chain links TRBV2 with TRBJ1-1, with no clear D. Deletions cut 8 bases from V and 0 bases from J, with 10 bases between. Per germline, CDR1 SNHLY and CDR2 FYNNEI. The CDR3 extends over 13 amino acids. The CDR3 spells CASWYWMNTEAFF. The DNA of the CDR3 is TGTGCCAGCTGGTACTGGATGAACACTGAAGCTTTCTTT.

The rearrangement links TRBV21-1 to TRBJ2-4; TRBD2 is the table's D call, not checked against the DNA. TRBV21-1 is deemed a pseudogene. The CDR3 has 18 residues. The CDR3 loop is CASSKNFLGSGKGNIQYF. The DNA for the CDR3 is TGTGCCAGCAGCAAAAACTTTTTGGGTAGCGGGAAAGGAAACATTCAGTACTTC.

This rearrangement joins TRBV19 to TRBJ1-4; D is possibly TRBD1 (5 bases). V was clipped by 1 base and J by 3 bases, with 9 bases between them. CDR1 LNHDA and CDR2 SQIVND come from the germline V gene (reference sequence). CDR3 length equals 15 residues. The chain's CDR3 is CASSIGGAPNEKLFF. Here the CDR3 DNA reads TGTGCCAGTAGTATAGGAGGGGCACCTAATGAAAAACTGTTTTTT.

The gene calls are TRBV30 and TRBJ2-5; 8 nucleotides align to TRBD1. The V segment lost 2 bases and the J segment 5 bases; nucleotides outside the gene matches: 13. Germline assignment: CDR1 GTSNPN and CDR2 SVGIG (reference sequence). This CDR3 has 16 residues. For the CDR3, the DNA is TGTGCCTGGAGTTTGGGACAGGCACAAAGTTCGGAGACCCAGTACTTC. It specifies CAWSLGQAQSSETQYF.

With regard to this clone: The sample has other DNA sequences that encode this CDR3 too. V is TRBV5-6 and J is TRBJ2-7, with D unclear. Germline values: CDR1 SGHDT, CDR2 YYEEEE. CDR3 length: 11 residues. Trimming shortened V by 4 bases and J by 3 bases, and 5 bases separated the two germline ends. The CDR3 sequence is CASSLNYEQYF. In DNA, the CDR3 is TGTGCCAGCAGCCTGAACTACGAGCAGTACTTC. Variable domain in full (rest from reference TRBV5-6 and TRBJ2-7): DAGVTQSPTHLIKTRGQQVTLRCSPKSGHDTVSWYQQALGQGPQFIFQYYEEEERQRGNFPDRFSGHQFPNYSSELNVNALLLGDSALYLCASSLNYEQYFGPGTRLTVT.

The genes are TRBV4-3 and TRBJ1-2; D gene ambiguous. This CDR3 region has 15 residues. Per germline, CDR1 LGHNA and CDR2 YSLEER. V shed 5 bases and J shed 2 bases, with 15 bases lying between them. This chain's CDR3 is CASSGLVGSNYGYTF. The DNA of the CDR3 is TGCGCCAGCAGCGGTCTGGTGGGATCAAACTATGGCTACACCTTC.

V is TRBV30 and J is TRBJ2-3, with D tentatively TRBD2 (5 bases). This CDR3 is 14 amino acids long. Trimming left V 8 bases short and J 10 bases short, with 25 bases between. Germline V gives CDR1 GTSNPN, CDR2 SVGIG (reference sequence). The CDR3 sequence: CALRAGSSRGAQYF. The CDR3 DNA follows: TGTGCCCTTAGGGCTGGGAGTTCACGGGGTGCGCAGTATTTT.

This clone was observed once. The V call is TRBV11-2, the J call TRBJ2-7; D not certain. Between the trimmed V and J ends, which lost 0 bases and 3 bases, there was a span of 12 bases. The CDR3 length is 15 residues. The V gene's germline CDR1 is SGHAT and CDR2 FQNNGV. CDR3 coding DNA: TGTGCCAGCAGCTTAGAAATTAACCTTATCTACGAGCAGTACTTC. Protein product: CASSLEINLIYEQYF.

The chain recombines TRBV19 with TRBJ1-4; 7 bases fit TRBD1. The CDR3 contains 15 residues. The germline gives CDR1 LNHDA, CDR2 SQIVND (reference sequence). The trim removed 5 bases at V and 5 bases at J, leaving 8 bases unmatched. CDR3 nucleotides: TGTGCCAGTAGTCCTAACAGGGGATTAAATGAAAAACTGTTTTTT. It specifies CASSPNRGLNEKLFF.

This clone was seen once. The chain couples TRBV28 to TRBJ1-6, with D maybe TRBD1 (6 bases). The CDR3 sequence is 15 residues long. Per germline, CDR1 MDHEN and CDR2 SYDVKM. Trimming cost V 6 bases and J 6 bases, with 15 bases left between them. CDR3 protein: CASRNDRSLNSPLHF. The CDR3 DNA is TGTGCCAGCAGAAATGACAGGTCCCTTAATTCACCCCTCCACTTT.

V gene TRBV7-6 combines with J gene TRBJ2-1; 7 nucleotides line up with TRBD2. V lost 1 base and J lost 4; bases outside the gene matches: 4. This CDR3 contains 15 residues. Germline values: CDR1 SGHVS, CDR2 FNYEAQ. CDR3 coding DNA: TGTGCCAGCAGCTTAGACACTAGCGAGTACAATGAGCAGTTCTTC. Its translation: CASSLDTSEYNEQFF.

The V and J genes are TRBV5-8 and TRBJ2-3; possibly TRBD2 for D (6 bases). Trimming took off 0 bases at V and 0 bases at J, with 11 bases between the two ends. The CDR3 totals 16 residues. CDR1 SGHTS and CDR2 YDEGEE come from the germline V gene. The CDR3, as DNA: TGTGCCAGCAGCTTGGGGGACTCATCTAGCACAGATACGCAGTATTTT. Its translation: CASSLGDSSSTDTQYF.

This chain connects TRBV2 to TRBJ1-2, with TRBD1 matching over 8 bases. Trimming at V came to 7 bases and at J to 6 bases, leaving 7 bases not matched to a gene. CDR1 is SNHLY and CDR2 is FYNNEI in the germline V gene. The CDR3 loop spans 13 amino acids. The CDR3 sequence is CASTGQGGNGYTF. The CDR3 coding sequence is TGTGCCAGCACCGGACAGGGCGGGAATGGCTACACCTTC. Full variable domain (missing parts from reference TRBV2 and TRBJ1-2): EPEVTQTPSHQVTQMGQEVILRCVPISNHLYFYWYRQILGQKVEFLVSFYNNEISEKSEIFDDQFSVERPDGSNFTLKIRSTKLEDSAMYFCASTGQGGNGYTFGSGTRLTVV.

The CDR3 region is CSVRGTAGTSYEQYF. In nucleotides, the CDR3 is TGCAGCGTCCGTGGGACAGCCGGCACATCCTACGAGCAGTACTTC. V and J are TRBV29-1 and TRBJ2-7, with 7 positions matching TRBD1. The CDR3 contains 15 residues. From germline, CDR1 is SQVTM and CDR2 ANQGSEA. Trimming at V came to 6 bases and at J to 1 base, leaving 12 bases not matched to a gene.

The sample holds one count of this clone. The chain is built from TRBV7-9 and TRBJ1-1, with D possibly TRBD1 on 6 matching bases. Germline CDR1 is SEHNR and CDR2 is FQNEAQ (reference sequence). The CDR3 has 13 amino acids. V lost 7 bases, J lost 3 bases, and 12 bases lay in between. This CDR3 is CASTRGTDTEAFF. Written as DNA, the CDR3 is TGTGCCAGCACAAGGGGGACGGACACTGAAGCTTTCTTT.

The rearrangement links TRBV4-1 to TRBJ1-3; D uncertain. The V gene lost 0 bases and the J gene lost 9 bases, with 3 bases spanning the gap. The germline gives CDR1 MGHRA, CDR2 YSYEKL. This CDR3 is built from 11 residues. CDR3 DNA: TGCGCCAGCAGCCAAGAAAGCACCATATATTTT. It translates to CASSQESTIYF.

The chain has TRBV24-1 and TRBJ2-2; a weak D match, TRBD2 (5 bases). The CDR3 length is 14 residues. In germline, CDR1 is KGHDR, CDR2 SFDVKD. Trimming took off 5 bases at V and 10 bases at J, with 16 bases between the two ends. The CDR3 here is CATSGIGDSEELFF. In DNA form, the CDR3 reads TGTGCCACCAGTGGAATCGGGGATTCCGAGGAGCTGTTTTTT.

This chain links TRBV11-2 with TRBJ1-6; D not certain. Germline V gives CDR1 SGHAT, CDR2 FQNNGV. The length of the CDR3 is 15 residues. The germline V and J ends were trimmed by 2 bases and 7 bases, with 12 bases remaining between them. The CDR3: CASSLPGYKNSPLHF. The CDR3 DNA follows: TGTGCCAGCAGCTTACCCGGGTATAAGAATTCACCCCTCCACTTT.

The genes are TRBV4-1 and TRBJ2-7, with a tentative D call TRBD2 (6 bases). From germline, CDR1 is MGHRA and CDR2 YSYEKL. Trimming cost V 4 bases and J 6 bases, with 13 bases left between them. The CDR3 covers 13 residues. Here the CDR3 DNA reads TGCGCCAGCAGCCCCGTACTAGCAAGCGAGCAGTACTTC. Translated, it gives CASSPVLASEQYF.

V gene TRBV19 combines with J gene TRBJ2-5; TRBD2 matches at 8 bases. The CDR3 consists of 15 residues. Germline CDR1 reads LNHDA; CDR2 reads SQIVND (reference sequence). V trimming: 4 bases; J trimming: 1 base; junction bases outside the gene matches: 5. The CDR3 sequence is CASSTASGLQETQYF. In DNA, the CDR3 is TGTGCCAGTAGTACAGCTAGCGGGCTCCAAGAGACCCAGTACTTC.

The rearrangement links TRBV3-1 (or the pseudogene TRBV3-2) to TRBJ1-2, with D unclear. The CDR3 has 13 residues. CDR1 and CDR2 from the germline V gene are LGHDT and YNNKEL (reference sequence). V lost 1 base to trimming and J lost 6 bases, with 9 bases between them. The CDR3 reads CASSQALGDGYTF. CDR3 bases: TGTGCCAGCAGCCAAGCTTTGGGAGATGGCTACACCTTC.

For this clone: One end of the junction does not line up with germline, which may come from a read error. V and J are TRBV2 and TRBJ1-2, with no clear D. The CDR3 spans 14 residues. CDR1 is SNHLY, CDR2 FYNNEI, per germline. The CDR3 sequence is CASSEAFSGQANLF. CDR3 nucleotides: TGTGCCAGCAGTGAAGCCTTCTCAGGTCAGGCAAACCTCTTC.

The chain uses TRBV27 and TRBJ1-2; unclear D gene. The germline V gene encodes CDR1 MNHEY and CDR2 SMNVEV (reference sequence). The germline V and J ends were trimmed by 6 bases and 0 bases, with 17 bases remaining between them. This CDR3 has 16 amino acids. As DNA, the CDR3 is TGTGCCAGCAGCAAAGAGATGGTTTCGGCTAACTATGGCTACACCTTC. It yields the protein CASSKEMVSANYGYTF.

The CDR3 region is CASSLMVGDPRTQYF. The CDR3 DNA reads as TGTGCCAGCAGCTTAATGGTCGGGGACCCTCGGACCCAGTACTTC. The chain has TRBV7-3 and TRBJ2-5; D is tentatively TRBD1 or TRBD2 (5 bases each). In germline, CDR1 is SGHTA, CDR2 FQGTGA. This CDR3 region has 15 residues. V gave up 1 base and J gave up 7 bases, with 16 bases separating them. Drawing the rest from reference TRBV7-3 and TRBJ2-5, the complete variable domain is GAGVSQTPSNKVTEKGKYVELRCDPISGHTALYWYRQSLGQGPEFLIYFQGTGAADDSGLPNDRFFAVRPEGSVSTLKIQRTERGDSAVYLCASSLMVGDPRTQYFGPGTRLLVL.

The V and J genes are TRBV11-3 and TRBJ2-4; 7 nucleotides align to TRBD1. V lost 4 bases, J lost 9 bases, and 9 bases stayed unmatched. Germline V CDR1 and CDR2: SGHNT, YENEEA. The CDR3 spans 14 residues. The CDR3 coding sequence is TGTGCCAGCAGCTCCGGGACAGAGAGAGGCATTCAGTACTTC. Amino acids: CASSSGTERGIQYF.